This T cell receptor beta chain appears in the sequencing data of a study of long-term antiretroviral therapy in people with HIV. Trimming shortened V by 5 bases and J by 1 base, and 6 bases separated the two germline ends. This CDR3 contains 13 residues. CDR1 is SGHTA and CDR2 is FQGNSA in the germline V gene. immunoSEQ v3.0 was run at survey level. Assay: immunoSEQ multiplex PCR; the TCRdb copy retains only in-frame clones and omits some. Here the sample spans more than 15,000 clones, approximately 90% being singletons. This chain links TRBV7-2 with TRBJ1-5; no definite D call. The sample consisted of unsorted PBMCs, taken 0.6 years after starting antiretroviral therapy. The origin of this receptor is a woman in her thirties or forties with HIV. The CDR3 DNA reads as TGTGCCAGCAGCCGGTCGAGCAATCAGCCCCAGCATTTT. Residues: CASSRSSNQPQHF.